One and the same sample provided the 26 T cell receptor beta chains below, sequenced in a study of OX40 agonist ivuxolimab in advanced cancers. The table came from immunoSEQ multiplex PCR; TCRdb's copy has only in-frame clones and leaves some out. The sample shows tens of thousands of clones, more than 75% of them seen only once. Sequenced here: CD4+ or CD8+ T cells sorted from blood, sampled in a trial of the OX40 agonist ivuxolimab. The receptor source for this set is an adult with an advanced solid tumor such as melanoma, head and neck, liver or kidney cancer.

This clone was picked up a small number of times. This chain joins TRBV7-9 and TRBJ1-2; 10 bases agree with TRBD1. CDR1 is SEHNR and CDR2 is FQNEAQ in the germline V gene (reference sequence). J gave up 8 bases and V 4 bases, and 7 bases lay outside the gene matches. This CDR3 has 14 residues. CDR3 nucleotide sequence: TGTGCCAGCAGCTCCTCCGGGACAGGGGAAGGCTACACCTTC. It yields the protein CASSSSGTGEGYTF.

This rearrangement joins TRBV7-9 to TRBJ2-7, with 8 nucleotides matching TRBD1. The germline V gene has CDR1 SEHNR and CDR2 FQNEAQ (reference sequence). V shed 0 bases and J 2 bases; nucleotides not matched to a gene: 9. The CDR3 consists of 17 residues. The CDR3 is CASSLAGQGSNPYEQYF. CDR3 bases: TGTGCCAGCAGCTTAGCAGGACAGGGTAGCAACCCCTACGAGCAGTACTTC.

This rearrangement joins TRBV5-8 to TRBJ1-6; D unclear. Germline values: CDR1 SGHTS, CDR2 YDEGEE. V was cut by 3 bases and J by 9 bases, with 22 bases left in between. The CDR3 length is 17 residues. The CDR3 region is CASSSPTDAGSASPLHF. The CDR3 DNA follows: TGTGCCAGCAGCTCGCCTACTGATGCCGGCTCGGCTTCACCCCTCCACTTT. The full variable domain, in which reference TRBV5-8 and TRBJ1-6 provide the parts outside the CDR3, is EAGVTQSPTHLIKTRGQQATLRCSPISGHTSVYWYQQALGLGLQFLLWYDEGEERNRGNFPPRFSGRQFPNYSSELNVNALELEDSALYLCASSSPTDAGSASPLHFGNGTRLTVT.

In its sample, this clone was seen once. The rearrangement joins TRBV19 to TRBJ1-1; possible D gene TRBD1, 6 bases. With 7 bases removed from V and 0 bases from J, the gap between germline ends came to 15 bases. CDR1 LNHDA and CDR2 SQIVND come from the germline V gene (reference sequence). This CDR3 has 15 amino acids. The CDR3 reads CASTLQGTLNTEAFF. The CDR3 DNA is TGTGCCAGTACTTTACAGGGCACCTTGAACACTGAAGCTTTCTTT.

The chain links TRBV28 to TRBJ2-7, with 8 bases lining up with TRBD1. The CDR3 loop spans 14 amino acids. In germline, CDR1 is MDHEN, CDR2 SYDVKM. After removal of 3 bases from V and 5 bases from J, the junction contained 6 bases not matched to a gene. The CDR3 sequence: CASSFPGQANEQYF. The CDR3 DNA sequence: TGTGCCAGCAGTTTCCCGGGACAGGCGAACGAGCAGTACTTC.

V gene TRBV21-1 combines with J gene TRBJ1-5. TRBV21-1 is deemed a pseudogene. The length of the CDR3 is 14 residues. The CDR3 DNA is TGTGCCAGCAGCAACGGGCCGGAGGGTCAGCCCCAGCATTTT. This translates into CASSNGPEGQPQHF.

The chain combines TRBV9 with TRBJ2-1, with 7 bases matching TRBD2. The V segment lost 4 bases and the J segment 3 bases; nucleotides outside the gene matches: 4. This CDR3 is built from 14 residues. The germline V gene encodes CDR1 SGDLS and CDR2 YYNGEE. DNA for the CDR3: TGTGCCAGCAGCCCAGGGACTATCTACAATGAGCAGTTCTTC. This sequence encodes CASSPGTIYNEQFF.

V is TRBV29-1 and J is TRBJ1-4; no definite D call. Looked up from germline, CDR1 is SQVTM and CDR2 is ANQGSEA. CDR3 length equals 14 residues. The V end was cut by 3 bases, the J end by 4 bases, with 12 bases between. Here the CDR3 reads CSVDGWPDNEKLFF. Here the CDR3 DNA reads TGCAGCGTTGACGGATGGCCCGATAATGAAAAACTGTTTTTT. Combining the CDR3 with reference TRBV29-1 and TRBJ1-4 gives the whole variable domain SAVISQKPSRDICQRGTSLTIQCQVDSQVTMMFWYRQQPGQSLTLIATANQGSEATYESGFVIDKFPISRPNLTFSTLTVSNMSPEDSSIYLCSVDGWPDNEKLFFGSGTQLSVL.

This clone turned up a few times. The chain employs TRBV7-2 and TRBJ2-2; 12 positions match TRBD1. The trim removed 6 bases at V and 7 bases at J, leaving 6 bases unmatched. Germline assignment: CDR1 SGHTA and CDR2 FQGNSA. The CDR3 spans 15 residues. As DNA, the CDR3 is TGTGCCAGCAGACCGGGACAGGGGGCCGTCGGGGAGCTGTTTTTT. Amino acid sequence: CASRPGQGAVGELFF.

The J gene is TRBJ2-3, the V gene TRBV25-1; 7 bases fit TRBD1. The CDR3 runs to 16 residues. Germline values: CDR1 MGHDK, CDR2 SYGVNS. Germline trimming cut 6 bases from V and 2 bases from J; bases unmatched to any gene: 11. CDR3 residues: CASSTWTGTHTDTQYF. CDR3 DNA sequence: TGTGCCAGCAGCACGTGGACAGGAACACACACAGATACGCAGTATTTT. The whole variable domain, remainder taken from reference TRBV25-1 and TRBJ2-3, is EADIYQTPRYLVIGTGKKITLECSQTMGHDKMYWYQQDPGMELHLIHYSYGVNSTEKGDLSSESTVSRIRTEHFPLTLESARPSHTSQYLCASSTWTGTHTDTQYFGPGTRLTVL.

The rearrangement links TRBV21-1 to TRBJ2-7; the D call of TRBD1 is as the table states it, not checked on the DNA. TRBV21-1 is listed as a pseudogene. The CDR3 has 14 residues. The CDR3 DNA is TGTGCCAGCATCCCCGGGACAGGGCGCTACGAGCAGTACTTC. Encoded protein: CASIPGTGRYEQYF.

The J gene is TRBJ2-5, the V gene TRBV28; perhaps TRBD2 as D (5 bases). V lost 6 bases and J 7 bases, leaving 12 bases between the germline ends. Germline CDR1 reads MDHEN; CDR2 reads SYDVKM. This CDR3 comprises 12 residues. CDR3 coding DNA: TGTGCCAGCAGGGGGTCTGGAGGGACCCAGTACTTC. This codes for CASRGSGGTQYF.

The rearrangement joins TRBV18 to TRBJ2-7; D remains unclear. In germline, CDR1 is KGHSH, CDR2 LQKENI. There are 16 residues in the CDR3. The V end lost 4 bases, the J end lost 0 bases, and 16 bases lay between the germline ends. The CDR3 is CASSRATPLFSYEQYF. The CDR3 bases are TGTGCCAGCTCACGGGCAACACCTCTATTCTCCTACGAGCAGTACTTC.

The chain joins TRBV5-1 to TRBJ2-3; tentatively, D is TRBD1 (6 bases). Germline V gene data show CDR1 as SGHRS and CDR2 as YFSETQ. The germline V and J ends were trimmed by 4 bases and 0 bases, with 9 bases remaining between them. This CDR3 is built from 14 residues. The CDR3 DNA reads as TGCGCCAGCAGCCCCGGACAGAGCACAGATACGCAGTATTTT. Its protein is CASSPGQSTDTQYF.

The chain uses TRBV4-2 and TRBJ2-7; no clear D. The germline V gene encodes CDR1 LGHNA and CDR2 YNFKEQ. The CDR3 length is 12 residues. Trimming cost V 4 bases and J 5 bases, with 9 bases left between them. The CDR3 coding sequence is TGTGCCAGCAGCCTTGGACGAGACGAGCAGTACTTC. Translating it yields CASSLGRDEQYF.

The rearrangement uses TRBV10-3 and TRBJ2-3, with 7 nucleotides matching TRBD1. The germline CDR1 and CDR2 sequences are ENHRY and SYGVKD. This CDR3 contains 15 residues. Trimming took 6 bases from V and 0 from J; bases not matched to a gene: 6. The CDR3 DNA follows: TGTGCCATCAGGCCCGGGACAGAGAGCACAGATACGCAGTATTTT. Translating it yields CAIRPGTESTDTQYF.

This sequence joins TRBV19 and TRBJ2-3; 10 nucleotides match TRBD2. CDR1 and CDR2 (germline): LNHDA, SQIVND (reference sequence). V shed 3 bases, J shed 6 bases, and the junction held 3 bases outside the gene matches. The CDR3 loop spans 14 amino acids. CDR3 sequence: CASSIGTSADTQYF. The DNA for the CDR3 is TGTGCCAGTAGTATCGGGACTAGCGCCGATACGCAGTATTTT.

The rearrangement joins TRBV5-1 to TRBJ1-4; D remains unclear. The CDR3 length is 16 residues. The germline V gene has CDR1 SGHRS and CDR2 YFSETQ. Trimming removed 5 bases from V and 7 bases from J, with 21 bases in between. CDR3 amino acids: CASRAGVGLHTEKLFF. The CDR3 DNA is TGCGCCAGCAGAGCCGGGGTTGGACTTCATACTGAAAAACTGTTTTTT.

Here the CDR3 DNA reads TGTGCCAGCAGCTTAGTTCAGGGGGCGTTGGGAGGCTACACCTTC. Protein product: CASSLVQGALGGYTF. This chain connects TRBV7-2 to TRBJ1-2, with 8 bases lining up with TRBD1. This CDR3 has 15 residues. V was clipped by 1 base and J by 8 bases; unmatched bases: 9. Germline V gene lookup returns CDR1 SGHTA and CDR2 FQGNSA.

The chain uses TRBV18 and TRBJ1-5; TRBD1 is a possible D gene (5 bases). The CDR3 has 14 amino acids. The germline V gene encodes CDR1 KGHSH and CDR2 LQKENI. The germline V and J ends were trimmed by 3 bases and 6 bases, with 12 bases remaining between them. The CDR3 bases are TGTGCCAGCTCACCGACGGGGGGGGGTCAGCCCCAGCATTTT. Protein sequence: CASSPTGGGQPQHF.

This clone was counted only a few times. Written as DNA, the CDR3 is TGTGCCAGCAGTCGGGACATCAACTATGGCTACACCTTC. This encodes CASSRDINYGYTF. The chain joins TRBV2 to TRBJ1-2; a possible D gene is TRBD1 (6 bases). The V gene's germline CDR1 is SNHLY and CDR2 FYNNEI. The V end lost 5 bases, the J end lost 2 bases, and 9 bases lay between the germline ends. This CDR3 contains 13 residues.

This clone was recorded once. This sequence joins TRBV7-9 and TRBJ2-7; a possible D gene is TRBD1 (6 bases). The germline V gene has CDR1 SEHNR and CDR2 FQNEAQ (reference sequence). Trimming took off 5 bases at V and 4 bases at J, with 15 bases between the two ends. This CDR3 contains 14 residues. The CDR3, as DNA: TGTGCCAGCAGCCATGGAGGACAGTGGTACGAGCAGTACTTC. Residues: CASSHGGQWYEQYF.

V and J are TRBV4-3 and TRBJ2-1; 8 nucleotides align to TRBD1. The V and J ends lost 4 bases and 5 bases, in that order; junction bases with no gene match: 4. The CDR3 loop spans 14 amino acids. The germline CDR1 and CDR2 sequences are LGHNA and YSLEER. The CDR3 reads CASSRGQGNNEQFF. The CDR3 DNA reads as TGCGCCAGCAGCCGAGGACAGGGTAACAATGAGCAGTTCTTC.

In this sample, this clone turned up a few times. The J gene is TRBJ2-3, the V gene TRBV20-1; no clear D gene. The CDR3 has 11 residues. Germline CDR1 DFQATT, CDR2 SNEGSKA (reference sequence). V shed 1 base and J shed 6 bases, with 5 bases lying between them. This CDR3 reads CSARVWDTQYF. The CDR3 DNA sequence: TGCAGTGCTAGAGTCTGGGATACGCAGTATTTT.

V and J are TRBV10-3 and TRBJ2-3, with D maybe TRBD2 (5 bases). V lost 2 bases to trimming and J lost 5 bases, with 17 bases between them. The CDR3 length is 16 residues. Germline lookup yields CDR1 ENHRY and CDR2 SYGVKD. The CDR3, as DNA: TGTGCCATCAGTGAGGGGGTGGGTGGGAGCGGAGATACGCAGTATTTT. Protein product: CAISEGVGGSGDTQYF.

J is TRBJ2-7 and V is TRBV7-2, with 9 bases matching TRBD1. The V segment lost 3 bases and the J segment 4 bases; nucleotides outside the gene matches: 4. Germline V gene data show CDR1 as SGHTA and CDR2 as FQGNSA. The CDR3 is 14 amino acids. CDR3 sequence: CASSFGTGPYEQYF. The CDR3 region has the DNA TGTGCCAGCAGCTTTGGGACAGGGCCTTACGAGCAGTACTTC. Together with reference TRBV7-2 and TRBJ2-7, the CDR3 gives the full variable domain: GAGVSQSPSNKVTEKGKDVELRCDPISGHTALYWYRQSLGQGLEFLIYFQGNSAPDKSGLPSDRFSAERTGGSVSTLTIQRTQQEDSAVYLCASSFGTGPYEQYFGPGTRLTVT.